The rows below give T cell receptor beta chains drawn from one sample of a study of shared clonotypes between healthy human individuals. Generated by immunoSEQ multiplex PCR, the TCRdb table keeps only in-frame clones and is missing some. The repertoire consists of more than 1.2 million clones, with 98% to 99% occurring once and the leading ten covering about 0.34%. Sequenced: naive CD4+ T cells sorted from blood. These receptor sequences come from a man aged 25 to 40 in good health. Each CDR3 is given with its conserved first and last residue.

V gene: TRBV18; J gene: TRBJ1-2; CDR3 protein: CASSPLADRGSNYGYTF
V gene: TRBV7-6; J gene: TRBJ2-5; CDR3 protein: CASSFRDILYQETQYF
V gene: TRBV15; J gene: TRBJ1-2; CDR3 protein: CATSRTTGFDYGYTF
V gene: TRBV18; J gene: TRBJ1-4; CDR3 protein: CASSPTGMSEKLFF
V gene: TRBV27; J gene: TRBJ1-5; CDR3 protein: CASRTGGANQPQHF
V gene: TRBV6-1; J gene: TRBJ1-2; CDR3 protein: CASSEGRNYGYTF
V gene: TRBV5-1; J gene: TRBJ2-5; CDR3 protein: CASTGAYQETQYF
V gene: TRBV27; J gene: TRBJ2-7; CDR3 protein: CASSPHSSYEQYF
V gene: TRBV27; J gene: TRBJ2-1; CDR3 protein: CASSSSGQPRYNEQFF
V gene: TRBV6-5; J gene: TRBJ2-7; CDR3 protein: CASSYLQGGEQYF
V gene: TRBV2; J gene: TRBJ1-2; CDR3 protein: CASSELTGYAYGYTF
V gene: TRBV7-9; J gene: TRBJ1-2; CDR3 protein: CASSSTGPHYGYTF
V gene: TRBV5-1; J gene: TRBJ2-5; CDR3 protein: CASSLVPGGGETQYF
V gene: TRBV5-4; J gene: TRBJ2-1; CDR3 protein: CASSLRTSGTYNEQFF
V gene: TRBV9; J gene: TRBJ2-2; CDR3 protein: CASSPRTSGSRSGELFF
V gene: TRBV6-5; J gene: TRBJ2-2; CDR3 protein: CASSYSGQAGELFF
V gene: TRBV5-1; J gene: TRBJ2-1; CDR3 protein: CASSLAQGYGNEQFF
V gene: TRBV14; J gene: TRBJ2-7; CDR3 protein: CASSQDLLTFGEQYF
V gene: TRBV7-9; J gene: TRBJ1-4; CDR3 protein: CASSLEGQESGKLFF
V gene: TRBV5-1; J gene: TRBJ2-1; CDR3 protein: CASSSNPGQGNYNEQFF
V gene: TRBV7-9; J gene: TRBJ1-1; CDR3 protein: CASSLAGGLAEAFF
V gene: TRBV19; J gene: TRBJ2-6; CDR3 protein: CAAGQGVSGANVLTF
V gene: TRBV6-5; J gene: TRBJ2-3; CDR3 protein: CASKGGLAGRATQYF
V gene: TRBV27; J gene: TRBJ2-2; CDR3 protein: CASSLRRVGAGELFF
V gene: TRBV27; J gene: TRBJ1-2; CDR3 protein: CASSKFLRDRADGYTF
V gene: TRBV28; J gene: TRBJ1-2; CDR3 protein: CASSPGPYGYTF
V gene: TRBV18; J gene: TRBJ2-7; CDR3 protein: CASSALTGSNYEQYF
V gene: TRBV7-2; J gene: TRBJ2-3; CDR3 protein: CASSSRAGADTQYF
V gene: TRBV28; J gene: TRBJ2-7; CDR3 protein: CASIGMLGQGAYEQYF
V gene: TRBV5-1; J gene: TRBJ2-2; CDR3 protein: CASSLAGTSGNGELFF
V gene: TRBV18; J gene: TRBJ1-2; CDR3 protein: CASSPNRGYTF
V gene: TRBV6-5; J gene: TRBJ2-7; CDR3 protein: CASSYSIAGLSYEQYF
V gene: TRBV5-1; J gene: TRBJ2-7; CDR3 protein: CASSLSQGQGGYEQYF
V gene: TRBV20-1; J gene: TRBJ2-3; CDR3 protein: CSARDLEAQYF
V gene: TRBV14; J gene: TRBJ2-1; CDR3 protein: CASSQGRGLFNEQFF
V gene: TRBV11-2; J gene: TRBJ2-1; CDR3 protein: CASSRIYRADEQFF
V gene: TRBV6-6; J gene: TRBJ2-5; CDR3 protein: CASSPRGRTETQYF
V gene: TRBV5-1; J gene: TRBJ2-7; CDR3 protein: CASSFGAGTYEQYF
V gene: TRBV7-8; J gene: TRBJ2-1; CDR3 protein: CASSLVLGLAGASRRDYNEQFF
V gene: TRBV5-1; J gene: TRBJ2-7; CDR3 protein: CASSLGGQSYEQYF
V gene: TRBV5-4; J gene: TRBJ2-3; CDR3 protein: CASGSRTRTDTQYF
V gene: TRBV7-2; J gene: TRBJ2-3; CDR3 protein: CASSTGTAPHTQYF
V gene: TRBV9; J gene: TRBJ2-1; CDR3 protein: CASSVGLAGDNEQFF
V gene: TRBV7-9; J gene: TRBJ2-5; CDR3 protein: CASSLVAALGLQETQYF
V gene: TRBV5-5; J gene: TRBJ1-1; CDR3 protein: CASTRTGGFVDTEAFF
V gene: TRBV9; J gene: TRBJ2-7; CDR3 protein: CASSPRGSRGLPGEQYF
V gene: TRBV7-9; J gene: TRBJ2-5; CDR3 protein: CASSPSRGEETQYF
V gene: TRBV5-4; J gene: TRBJ2-1; CDR3 protein: CASSSREVAGIEQFF
V gene: TRBV28; J gene: TRBJ2-3; CDR3 protein: CASAGRSPGDTQYF
V gene: TRBV6-5; J gene: TRBJ1-2; CDR3 protein: CASSRARGANYGYTF
V gene: TRBV15; J gene: TRBJ1-3; CDR3 protein: CATSINRGVGNTIYF
V gene: TRBV9; J gene: TRBJ2-3; CDR3 protein: CASSLRVSSTDTQYF
V gene: TRBV19; J gene: TRBJ2-2; CDR3 protein: CASIRTGTTGELFF
V gene: TRBV29-1; J gene: TRBJ1-2; CDR3 protein: CSVVPLGAIDYGYTF
V gene: TRBV6-6; J gene: TRBJ1-1; CDR3 protein: CASSWGQGASNTEAFF